This T cell receptor beta chain was sequenced for a study of beta chain features in type 1 diabetes. Overall study context: Taken together, all samples contributed around 100 million examined sorted cells. Study observations and caveats: Healthy donors had naive, central memory and Treg TCRB repertoires that appeared less similar than those seen among patients. Patients with Type 1 diabetes showed moderately but significantly shorter TCRB CDR3s in all four CD4+ subsets.

This clone was seen a few times. The antigen is unknown. CDR3 length equals 12 residues. Trimming cost V 5 bases and J 10 bases; bases outside gene matches: 4. Germline V CDR1 and CDR2: LNHDA, SQIVND (reference sequence). Reverse transcribing all isolated RNA meant expressed TCRB transcripts were sequenced. The table came from immunoSEQ multiplex PCR; TCRdb's copy has only in-frame clones and leaves some out. Among some 160,000 clones, roughly 9% were seen once, and the ten largest hold under 0.85%. Sequenced: central memory CD4+ T cells from blood. This sequence was found in a woman aged 30 to 39 with type 1 diabetes. This sequence joins TRBV19 and TRBJ2-1; TRBD1 aligns across 8 bases. The CDR3 region has the DNA TGTGCCAGTAGTGCGGGACAGGCAGAGCAGTTCTTC. Its translation: CASSAGQAEQFF. Together with reference TRBV19 and TRBJ2-1, the CDR3 gives the full variable domain: DGGITQSPKYLFRKEGQNVTLSCEQNLNHDAMYWYRQDPGQGLRLIYYSQIVNDFQKGDIAEGYSVSREKKESFPLTVTSAQKNPTAFYLCASSAGQAEQFFGPGTRLTVL.